This T cell receptor (beta chain) was captured in a study of CD8+ T cells in alopecia areata. CDR1 is SGHRS and CDR2 is YFSETQ in the germline V gene. Trimming at V came to 4 bases and at J to 1 base, leaving 16 bases not matched to a gene. CDR3 size: 18 residues. The authors extracted RNA and reverse transcribed it into cDNA as the sequencing template. Method: immunoSEQ multiplex PCR; TCRdb's copy keeps in-frame clones and lacks some. The data contain roughly 150,000 clones, roughly 62% of them singletons. This clone has only a few counts. The sequencing used CD4+ T cells sorted from blood, collected at week 0. This receptor was taken from a human donor with alopecia areata. This chain links TRBV5-1 with TRBJ2-7, with 8 bases that match TRBD1. CDR3 sequence (DNA): TGCGCCAGCAGCGCTGAACTTCCGGGACAGGCGCGATCCTACGAGCAGTACTTC. Amino acid sequence: CASSAELPGQARSYEQYF.